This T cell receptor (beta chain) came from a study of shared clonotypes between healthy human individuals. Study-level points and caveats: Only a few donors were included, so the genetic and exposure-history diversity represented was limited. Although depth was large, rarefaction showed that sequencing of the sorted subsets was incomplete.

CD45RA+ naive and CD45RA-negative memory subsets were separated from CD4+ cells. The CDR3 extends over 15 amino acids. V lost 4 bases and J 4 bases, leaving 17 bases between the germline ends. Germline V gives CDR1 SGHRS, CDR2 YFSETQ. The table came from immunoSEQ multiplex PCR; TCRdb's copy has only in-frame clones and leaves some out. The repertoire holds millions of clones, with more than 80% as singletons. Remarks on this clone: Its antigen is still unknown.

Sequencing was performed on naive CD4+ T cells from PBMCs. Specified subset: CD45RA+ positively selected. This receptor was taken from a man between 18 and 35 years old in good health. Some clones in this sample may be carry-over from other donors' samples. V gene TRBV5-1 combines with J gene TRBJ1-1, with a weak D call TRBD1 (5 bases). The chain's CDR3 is CASSISGGTGTEAFF. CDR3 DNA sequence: TGCGCCAGCAGCATCTCGGGAGGGACGGGCACTGAAGCTTTCTTT.